This entry features one TCR beta chain sequence. Its antigen is as yet unknown. PCR amplification relied on 60 Vbeta primers (plus 13 Jbeta primers). Original processing notes: A later analysis tallied about 80 million unique TCR beta chains, around 10 million of them shared. Repertoires were generated with immunoSEQ multiplex PCR, while TCRdb's copy carries only in-frame clones and drops some. D and trimming come from the DNA, and the V and J calls and clone size come from that table. This table lists 65,000 to 80,000 clones. The source of the sample is a study of cytomegalovirus exposure and HLA in healthy donors. Study-wide results and caveats: Relative to equally common others, HLA-associated TCR beta chains showed greater clonal expansion in a later analysis. The study had only CMV serostatus as immune exposure information.

This CDR3 is 15 amino acids long. Germline values: CDR1 SGHRS, CDR2 YFSETQ. The ends were cut back, 1 base at V and 3 bases at J, with 13 bases in the middle. This clonotype originated in a female donor in good health and CMV-seropositive. Sequenced input: PBMCs. This rearrangement joins TRBV5-1 to TRBJ1-1; D is perhaps TRBD1 (5 bases). The CDR3 DNA follows: TGCGCCAGCAGCTTGTTCTGGGGCGGGGACACTGAAGCTTTCTTT. Residues: CASSLFWGGDTEAFF.